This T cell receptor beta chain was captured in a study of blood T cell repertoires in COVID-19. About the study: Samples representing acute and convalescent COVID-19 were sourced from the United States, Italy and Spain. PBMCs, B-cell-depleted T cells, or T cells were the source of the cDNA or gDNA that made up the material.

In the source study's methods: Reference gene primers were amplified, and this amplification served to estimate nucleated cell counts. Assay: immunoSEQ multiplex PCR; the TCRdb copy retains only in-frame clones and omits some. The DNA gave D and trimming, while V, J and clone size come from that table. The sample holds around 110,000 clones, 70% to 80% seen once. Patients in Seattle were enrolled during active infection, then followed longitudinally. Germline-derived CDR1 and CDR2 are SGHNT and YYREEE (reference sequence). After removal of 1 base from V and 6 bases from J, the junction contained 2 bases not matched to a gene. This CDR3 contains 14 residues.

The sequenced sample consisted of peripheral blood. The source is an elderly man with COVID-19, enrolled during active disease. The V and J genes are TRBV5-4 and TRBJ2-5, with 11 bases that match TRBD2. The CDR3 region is CASSLPSGRKTQYF. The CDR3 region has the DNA TGTGCCAGCAGCTTGCCTAGCGGGAGGAAGACCCAGTACTTC.